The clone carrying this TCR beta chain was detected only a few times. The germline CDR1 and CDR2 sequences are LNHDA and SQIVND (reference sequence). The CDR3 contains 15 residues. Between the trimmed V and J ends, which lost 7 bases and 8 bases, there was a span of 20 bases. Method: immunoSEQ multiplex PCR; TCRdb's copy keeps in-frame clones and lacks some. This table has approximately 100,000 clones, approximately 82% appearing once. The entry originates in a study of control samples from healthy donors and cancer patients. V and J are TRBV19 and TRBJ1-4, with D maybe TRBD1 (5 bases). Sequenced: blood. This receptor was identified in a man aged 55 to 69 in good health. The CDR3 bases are TGTGCCAGTACTGCTTGGACCCTTAGGGGAGAAAAACTGTTTTTT. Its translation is CASTAWTLRGEKLFF. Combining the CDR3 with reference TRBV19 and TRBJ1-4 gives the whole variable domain DGGITQSPKYLFRKEGQNVTLSCEQNLNHDAMYWYRQDPGQGLRLIYYSQIVNDFQKGDIAEGYSVSREKKESFPLTVTSAQKNPTAFYLCASTAWTLRGEKLFFGSGTQLSVL.